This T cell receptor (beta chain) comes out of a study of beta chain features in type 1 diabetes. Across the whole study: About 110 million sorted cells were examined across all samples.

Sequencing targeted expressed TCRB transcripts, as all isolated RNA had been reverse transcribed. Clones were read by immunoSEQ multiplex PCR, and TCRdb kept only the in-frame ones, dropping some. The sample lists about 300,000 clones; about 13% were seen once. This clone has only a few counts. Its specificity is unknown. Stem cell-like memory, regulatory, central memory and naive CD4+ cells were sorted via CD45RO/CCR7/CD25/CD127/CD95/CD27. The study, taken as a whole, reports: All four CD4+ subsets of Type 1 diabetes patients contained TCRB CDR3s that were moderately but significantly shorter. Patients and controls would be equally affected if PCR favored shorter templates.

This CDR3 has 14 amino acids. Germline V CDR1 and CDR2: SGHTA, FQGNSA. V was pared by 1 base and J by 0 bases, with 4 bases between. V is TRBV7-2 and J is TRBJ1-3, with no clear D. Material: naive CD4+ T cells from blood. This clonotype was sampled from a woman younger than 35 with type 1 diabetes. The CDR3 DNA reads TGTGCCAGCAGCTTAGGCAGCTCTGGAAACACCATATATTTT. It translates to CASSLGSSGNTIYF.